The entry below gives a single T cell receptor beta chain sequence along with its context. This entry belongs to a study of blood T cell repertoires in COVID-19. Across the study: Acute and convalescent COVID-19 samples came from the United States, Italy and Spain. Nucleic acid was either cDNA or gDNA, and it came from T cells, B-cell-depleted T cells, or PBMCs.

Original analysis: Amplification from reference gene primers served as the basis for estimated nucleated cell counts. Method: immunoSEQ multiplex PCR; TCRdb's copy keeps in-frame clones and lacks some. The DNA was the basis for D and trimming; V, J and clone size are from that table. The sample holds some 250,000 clones, 91% seen once. Clinical history reported by participants formed the basis on which cohorts were assigned. Sequencing used PBMCs or T cells enriched from blood (not recorded which). This clonotype was obtained from a human donor in a cohort exposed to, infected with or recovered from COVID-19 (not recorded which). The donor label of this sample is uncertain.

The CDR3 reads CASSLALAGGQIWNEQFF. The CDR3, as DNA: TGTGCCAGCAGCTTAGCCCTAGCGGGGGGGCAAATTTGGAATGAGCAGTTCTTC. The chain carries TRBV7-8 and TRBJ2-1; 12 bases agree with TRBD2. CDR3 length: 18 residues. V gave up 0 bases and J gave up 7 bases; unmatched junction bases: 10. From germline, CDR1 is SGHVS and CDR2 FQNEAQ.